The T cell receptor (beta chain) described here comes from a study of Graves' ophthalmopathy and Graves' hyperthyroidism. CDR1 SGHDN and CDR2 FVKESK come from the germline V gene. The CDR3 has 17 amino acids. The V segment lost 0 bases and the J segment 0 bases; nucleotides outside the gene matches: 6. This clonotype was recorded once. RNA transcripts served as template for amplifying TCR beta CDR3 sequences. The workflow started with a first-round RT-PCR run with HTBI primers and then moved on to a second-round multiplex PCR. TCRdb passed the multiplex PCR reads through MiXCR, listing each CDR3 protein once. In the table there are about 16,000 distinct CDR3 sequences, 46% of which are singletons.

The chain is built from TRBV14 and TRBJ2-7; 9 bases align to TRBD2. The sample was peripheral blood. The clonotype was recovered from a woman aged 40 to 50 with stable Graves' hyperthyroidism. CDR3 bases: TGTGCCAGCAGCCAAGATTTAGCGGGGGCCCGCTCCTACGAGCAGTACTTC. Amino acid sequence: CASSQDLAGARSYEQYF.